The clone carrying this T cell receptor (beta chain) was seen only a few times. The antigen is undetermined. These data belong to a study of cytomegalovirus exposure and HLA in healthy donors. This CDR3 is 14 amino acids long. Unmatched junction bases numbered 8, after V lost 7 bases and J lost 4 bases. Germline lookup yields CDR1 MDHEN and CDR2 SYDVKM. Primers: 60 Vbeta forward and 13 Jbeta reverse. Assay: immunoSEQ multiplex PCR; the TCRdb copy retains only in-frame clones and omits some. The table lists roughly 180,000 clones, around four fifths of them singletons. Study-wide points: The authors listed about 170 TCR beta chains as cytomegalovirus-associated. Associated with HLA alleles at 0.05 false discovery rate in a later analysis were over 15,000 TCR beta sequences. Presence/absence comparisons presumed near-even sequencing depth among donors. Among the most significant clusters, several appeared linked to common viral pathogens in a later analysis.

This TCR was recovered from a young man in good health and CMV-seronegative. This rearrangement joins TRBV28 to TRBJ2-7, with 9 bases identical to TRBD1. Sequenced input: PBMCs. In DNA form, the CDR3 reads TGTGCCAGCACCGTACAGGGGGCCAATTACGAGCAGTACTTC. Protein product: CASTVQGANYEQYF. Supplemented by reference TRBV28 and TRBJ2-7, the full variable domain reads DVKVTQSSRYLVKRTGEKVFLECVQDMDHENMFWYRQDPGLGLRLIYFSYDVKMKEKGDIPEGYSVSREKKERFSLILESASTNQTSMYLCASTVQGANYEQYFGPGTRLTVT.